The 21 T cell receptor beta chains in this list originate from one sample, sequenced in a study of beta chain features in type 1 diabetes. Expressed TCRB transcripts were sequenced because the entire RNA isolate underwent reverse transcription. Repertoires were generated with immunoSEQ multiplex PCR, while TCRdb's copy carries only in-frame clones and drops some. The sample has hundreds of thousands of clones; 15% to 18% are singletons. Input material: naive CD4+ T cells from blood. The receptors shown here come from a man younger than 30 in good health.

The chain uses TRBV5-1 and TRBJ1-2; perhaps TRBD1 as D (6 bases). Trimming stripped 0 bases from V and 3 bases from J, with 12 bases between. CDR1 is SGHRS, CDR2 YFSETQ, per germline. This CDR3 region has 15 residues. CDR3 sequence: CASSLALGGYYGYTF. CDR3 DNA: TGCGCCAGCAGCTTGGCCTTGGGGGGCTACTATGGCTACACCTTC.

This clone appeared a few times. CDR3 sequence: CASSLTPVAAGMNTGELFF. The CDR3, as DNA: TGTGCCAGCAGCTTAACCCCCGTTGCAGCGGGCATGAACACCGGGGAGCTGTTTTTT. The chain joins TRBV7-2 to TRBJ2-2; TRBD2 might be the D (6 bases). Germline CDR1 is SGHTA and CDR2 is FQGNSA. The CDR3 covers 19 residues. Trimming stripped 2 bases from V and 1 base from J, with 20 bases between.

The sample holds one count of this clone. The J gene is TRBJ1-5, the V gene TRBV19; D gene uncertain. Germline V lookup: CDR1 LNHDA, CDR2 SQIVND (reference sequence). This CDR3 is 13 amino acids long. With 5 bases removed from V and 7 bases from J, the gap between germline ends came to 12 bases. For the CDR3, the DNA is TGTGCCAGTAGTCTGGAGGTCCAGCAGCCCCAGCATTTT. It yields the protein CASSLEVQQPQHF.

The chain links TRBV7-2 to TRBJ1-2, with TRBD1 as a possible D gene (6 bases). V was pared by 4 bases and J by 2 bases, with 14 bases between. Looked up from germline, CDR1 is SGHTA and CDR2 is FQGNSA. This CDR3 comprises 15 residues. DNA for the CDR3: TGTGCCAGCAGCTCGAGACAGGCATGGAACTATGGCTACACCTTC. Its protein product is CASSSRQAWNYGYTF.

The table lists this clone with a few counts. The V and J genes are TRBV28 and TRBJ2-1; unclear D gene. Per germline, CDR1 MDHEN and CDR2 SYDVKM. V was pared by 6 bases and J by 9 bases, with 15 bases between. CDR3 length: 13 residues. CDR3 region: CASSLLRGLEQFF. DNA for the CDR3: TGTGCCAGCAGCTTGTTGAGAGGTCTTGAGCAGTTCTTC. Together with reference TRBV28 and TRBJ2-1, the CDR3 gives the full variable domain: DVKVTQSSRYLVKRTGEKVFLECVQDMDHENMFWYRQDPGLGLRLIYFSYDVKMKEKGDIPEGYSVSREKKERFSLILESASTNQTSMYLCASSLLRGLEQFFGPGTRLTVL.

This clone was observed a few times. This chain joins TRBV4-1 and TRBJ2-5; possibly TRBD1 or TRBD2 for D (5 bases each). The CDR3 spans 15 residues. V lost 0 bases and J 3 bases, leaving 11 bases between the germline ends. Germline V gene sequence: CDR1 MGHRA, CDR2 YSYEKL. For the CDR3, the DNA is TGCGCCAGCAGCCAAGATCCCGGGGCCGAAGAGACCCAGTACTTC. Its translation: CASSQDPGAEETQYF.

This chain uses TRBV6-5 with TRBJ1-5; 8 nucleotides agree with TRBD1. V shed 0 bases, J shed 4 bases, and the junction held 5 bases outside the gene matches. The germline V gene has CDR1 MNHEY and CDR2 SVGAGI. This CDR3 is 16 amino acids long. Here the CDR3 reads CASSYSARGLNQPQHF. Here the CDR3 DNA reads TGTGCCAGCAGTTACTCCGCCAGGGGGCTAAATCAGCCCCAGCATTTT.

This clone was observed a few times. This sequence joins TRBV6-5 and TRBJ1-2; no firm D call. The germline CDR1 and CDR2 sequences are MNHEY and SVGAGI. The CDR3 sequence is 14 residues long. The ends were cut back, 6 bases at V and 4 bases at J, with 15 bases in the middle. The CDR3 spells CASRIQTGIYGYTF. In DNA form, the CDR3 reads TGTGCCAGCAGGATCCAGACGGGGATCTATGGCTACACCTTC.

This clone was recorded a few times. The CDR3 coding sequence is TGTGCCAGCAGCTTCAGGGGACCGGGACAGCCAAACATTCAGTACTTC. As protein: CASSFRGPGQPNIQYF. V usage is TRBV7-6 and J usage is TRBJ2-4, with 7 bases aligning to TRBD1. CDR1 and CDR2 from the germline V gene are SGHVS and FNYEAQ. This CDR3 is built from 16 residues. V trimming: 3 bases; J trimming: 6 bases; junction bases outside the gene matches: 11.

The CDR3, as DNA: TGCAGCGTTGAATCTAGGAGGCCCTTCTACGAGCAGTACTTC. Protein product: CSVESRRPFYEQYF. The genes are TRBV29-1 and TRBJ2-7; weak D call: TRBD2 (5 bases). Trimming shortened V by 2 bases and J by 3 bases, and 14 bases separated the two germline ends. From germline, CDR1 is SQVTM and CDR2 ANQGSEA. The CDR3 runs to 14 residues.

V and J are TRBV28 and TRBJ1-2; D gene unclear. With 6 bases removed from V and 2 bases from J, the gap between germline ends came to 7 bases. This CDR3 spans 12 amino acids. Germline loops: CDR1 MDHEN, CDR2 SYDVKM. The CDR3 DNA is TGTGCCAGCAGGGAGAGAAACTATGGCTACACCTTC. It encodes CASRERNYGYTF.

This clone was seen more than once but under ten times. J is TRBJ1-2 and V is TRBV5-1; D ambiguous. The CDR3 has 11 residues. V lost 0 bases to trimming and J lost 14 bases, with 11 bases between them. Germline CDR1 reads SGHRS; CDR2 reads YFSETQ. Here the CDR3 reads CASSLETIMTF. CDR3 coding DNA: TGCGCCAGCAGCTTGGAAACTATAATGACCTTC.

This clone showed up just a few times. The V gene is TRBV5-1, the J gene TRBJ2-5; 7 positions match TRBD1. The germline CDR1 and CDR2 sequences are SGHRS and YFSETQ. This CDR3 spans 17 amino acids. With V trimmed by 1 base and J by 5 bases, 14 bases remained unmatched. Here the CDR3 reads CASSLPTQRQGRETQYF. Here the CDR3 DNA reads TGCGCCAGCAGCTTGCCGACGCAGAGACAGGGTCGGGAGACCCAGTACTTC.

This clone was found a few times. This chain links TRBV7-2 with TRBJ2-7; the D gene is possibly TRBD1 (6 bases). The ends were cut back, 5 bases at V and 4 bases at J, with 12 bases in the middle. This CDR3 comprises 13 residues. In germline, CDR1 is SGHTA, CDR2 FQGNSA. DNA for the CDR3: TGTGCCAGCAGCCACAGGGCGGATTACGAGCAGTACTTC. This encodes CASSHRADYEQYF. The complete variable domain, with remaining parts taken from reference TRBV7-2 and TRBJ2-7, reads GAGVSQSPSNKVTEKGKDVELRCDPISGHTALYWYRQSLGQGLEFLIYFQGNSAPDKSGLPSDRFSAERTGGSVSTLTIQRTQQEDSAVYLCASSHRADYEQYFGPGTRLTVT.

The chain is built from TRBV4-2 and TRBJ2-1; 7 bases align to TRBD1. CDR3 length: 15 amino acids. CDR1 is LGHNA, CDR2 YNFKEQ, per germline. V lost 1 base to trimming and J lost 8 bases; unmatched junction nucleotides: 8. In DNA, the CDR3 is TGTGCCAGCAGCCAAGGGCCTAGACAGGGCGATGAGCAGTTCTTC. Amino acid sequence: CASSQGPRQGDEQFF.

This clone turned up a few times. This chain uses TRBV4-3 with TRBJ2-7; 8 positions agree with TRBD2. V lost 0 bases to trimming and J lost 6 bases; unmatched junction nucleotides: 10. CDR3 length: 16 amino acids. Germline V lookup: CDR1 LGHNA, CDR2 YSLEER. CDR3 bases: TGCGCCAGCAGCCAAGATATGTCGGCCCGGGGGGGCGAGCAGTACTTC. This sequence encodes CASSQDMSARGGEQYF.

The CDR3 here is CATGGSGNQPQHF. The CDR3 DNA reads TGTGCCACGGGGGGAAGTGGCAATCAGCCCCAGCATTTT. V and J are TRBV25-1 and TRBJ1-5, with D possibly being TRBD1 (5 bases). V lost 10 bases and J 2 bases, leaving 12 bases between the germline ends. Germline CDR1 reads MGHDK; CDR2 reads SYGVNS. CDR3 length: 13 residues.

Only a few counts were recorded for this clone. The chain has TRBV11-2 and TRBJ2-7; a weak D match, TRBD1 (8 bases). This CDR3 region has 19 residues. Trimming took off 3 bases at V and 2 bases at J, with 26 bases between the two ends. Looked up from germline, CDR1 is SGHAT and CDR2 is FQNNGV. Here the CDR3 reads CASSLSRTGPHRGAYEQYF. As DNA, the CDR3 is TGTGCCAGCAGCTTGTCCAGGACAGGGCCTCACCGGGGGGCCTACGAGCAGTACTTC.

This clone was recorded a few times. The chain joins TRBV27 to TRBJ2-7; TRBD1 or TRBD2 may be the D gene (5 bases each). Germline V gene sequence: CDR1 MNHEY, CDR2 SMNVEV (reference sequence). V was shortened by 2 bases and J by 2 bases, with 16 bases between the two germline ends. This CDR3 region has 16 residues. CDR3 bases: TGTGCCAGCAGTTTAGAGGGACGACGATTCCCCTACGAGCAGTACTTC. The encoded protein is CASSLEGRRFPYEQYF.

The V and J genes are TRBV5-6 and TRBJ2-7; possible D gene TRBD2, 5 bases. Trimming stripped 0 bases from V and 5 bases from J, with 12 bases between. Germline-derived CDR1 and CDR2 are SGHDT and YYEEEE. The CDR3 has 14 residues. The CDR3 sequence is CASSLGTPDHEQYF. As DNA, the CDR3 is TGTGCCAGCAGCTTGGGGACTCCGGACCACGAGCAGTACTTC. Based on the CDR3 plus reference TRBV5-6 and TRBJ2-7, the full variable domain is DAGVTQSPTHLIKTRGQQVTLRCSPKSGHDTVSWYQQALGQGPQFIFQYYEEEERQRGNFPDRFSGHQFPNYSSELNVNALLLGDSALYLCASSLGTPDHEQYFGPGTRLTVT.

The rearrangement joins TRBV29-1 to TRBJ2-7, with D perhaps matching TRBD1 (5 bases). V was shortened by 2 bases and J by 7 bases, with 9 bases between the two germline ends. Germline V gene sequence: CDR1 SQVTM, CDR2 ANQGSEA. The CDR3 runs 11 residues. The CDR3 loop reads CSVERGREQYF. DNA of the CDR3: TGCAGCGTTGAAAGGGGAAGGGAGCAGTACTTC.